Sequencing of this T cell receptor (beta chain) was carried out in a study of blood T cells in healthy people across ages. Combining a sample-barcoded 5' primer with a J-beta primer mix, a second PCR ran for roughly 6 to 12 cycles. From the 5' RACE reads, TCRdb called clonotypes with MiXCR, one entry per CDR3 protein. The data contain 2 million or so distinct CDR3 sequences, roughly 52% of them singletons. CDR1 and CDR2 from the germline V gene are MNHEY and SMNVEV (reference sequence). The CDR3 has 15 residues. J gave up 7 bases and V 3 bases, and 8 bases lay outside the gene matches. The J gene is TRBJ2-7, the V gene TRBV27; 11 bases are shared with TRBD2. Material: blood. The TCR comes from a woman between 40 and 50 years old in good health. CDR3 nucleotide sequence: TGTGCCAGCAGTTTCATAGCGGGGGGGTACAATGAGCAGTACTTC. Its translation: CASSFIAGGYNEQYF.